These 2 T cell receptor beta chains came from one sample sequenced in a study of monozygotic twins with inflammatory bowel disease. TCRdb re-called the 5' RACE reads; one entry per CDR3 protein, DNA not given. This sample's table has fewer than 400,000 distinct CDR3 sequences. What was sequenced was blood. Receptors were obtained from a human donor with ulcerative colitis or Crohn's disease, or a healthy co-twin of an affected twin (not recorded which).

CDR3 residues: CSASWLGPYNEQFF. This chain connects TRBV20-1 to TRBJ2-1. Germline V gene lookup returns CDR1 DFQATT and CDR2 SNEGSKA (reference sequence). The CDR3 covers 14 residues.

This rearrangement joins TRBV7-2 to TRBJ1-5; TCRdb indicates TRBD1, and absent DNA this call remains unverified. Per the germline V gene, CDR1 is SGHTA and CDR2 is FQGNSA. This CDR3 region has 15 residues. Here the CDR3 reads CASSLMTGLNQPQHF.